One T cell receptor (beta chain) is described in this entry. This sample was included in a study of patients and donors after allogeneic stem cell transplantation. TCRdb re-called the RT-PCR reads with MiXCR, one entry per CDR3 protein. The sample holds about 400,000 distinct CDR3 sequences; roughly 17% are singletons and the top ten take 6.5% to 7.5%. The sequenced sample consisted of blood, either unsorted or a sorted T cell fraction (not recorded which). The TCR originated in a human donor who was either an allogeneic HSCT recipient or a stem cell or donor lymphocyte infusion donor (not recorded which). It is not recorded whose cells these are; they may come from a transplant donor.

The CDR3 protein is CASSQEGTSPETQYF. For the CDR3, the DNA is TGCGCCAGCAGCCAAGAAGGAACTAGTCCAGAGACCCAGTACTTC. The rearrangement links TRBV4-3 to TRBJ2-5; weak D call: TRBD2 (5 bases). There are 15 residues in the CDR3. Trimming removed 0 bases at V and 4 bases at J, with 12 bases between. CDR1 and CDR2 from the germline V gene are LGHNA and YSLEER.